The T cell receptor (beta chain) described here comes from a study of T cell repertoires in cytomegalovirus infection. The ends were cut back, 5 bases at V and 9 bases at J, with 40 bases in the middle. This CDR3 spans 20 amino acids. Per the germline V gene, CDR1 is DFQATT and CDR2 is SNEGSKA (reference sequence). TCRdb reprocessed the reads with MiXCR, giving one entry per CDR3 protein. The sample holds about 700,000 distinct CDR3 sequences, roughly 30% seen once. About this clonotype itself: Antigen unknown.

This TCR came from a human donor in good health (CMV status not recorded). Some clones in this sample may be carry-over from other donors' samples. J is TRBJ2-5 and V is TRBV20-1; the D gene could be TRBD1 or TRBD2 (5 bases each). Sequenced material: cultured PBMCs, taken from culture after CMV antigen stimulation. CDR3 residues: CSAPLAEAQQEFESGEAQYF. The CDR3 DNA is TGCAGTGCTCCGTTGGCGGAGGCCCAACAGGAGTTCGAATCGGGCGAGGCCCAGTACTTC.